Given below is one TCR beta chain in context. The target antigen is unknown. The entry originates in a study of metastatic and nonmetastatic thyroid tumors. Study in general: Across peripheral blood and tumor or nodule tissue samples taken from malignant and benign thyroid patients, the repertoires were compared with one another. Whole-study findings and limits: Relative to benign nodules, malignant thyroid tumors were reportedly characterized by significantly elevated TCR beta diversity in blood and tumor.

Original data processing: Clinicopathological groups of papillary thyroid cancer showed CDR3 differences that were used to build a distant-metastasis classifier. TCRdb ran MiXCR on the PCR reads. TCRdb, rather than the study authors, made the V and J calls. The table records roughly 40,000 clones, about a sixth of them present only once. The germline gives CDR1 SGHRS, CDR2 YFSETQ. The CDR3 is 17 amino acids. Deletions cut 1 base from V and 4 bases from J, with 17 bases between. Thyroid surgery had not been preceded by any treatment in any patient. V usage is TRBV5-1 and J usage is TRBJ2-2; D is uncertain. The receptor was isolated from a male donor with papillary thyroid cancer or a benign thyroid nodule (not recorded which). Some clones in this sample may be carry-over from other donors' samples. Sequencing was performed on blood. CDR3 bases: TGCGCCAGCAGCTTGACCACCAGCGCGAAGGCCACCGGGGAGCTGTTTTTT. Protein: CASSLTTSAKATGELFF.